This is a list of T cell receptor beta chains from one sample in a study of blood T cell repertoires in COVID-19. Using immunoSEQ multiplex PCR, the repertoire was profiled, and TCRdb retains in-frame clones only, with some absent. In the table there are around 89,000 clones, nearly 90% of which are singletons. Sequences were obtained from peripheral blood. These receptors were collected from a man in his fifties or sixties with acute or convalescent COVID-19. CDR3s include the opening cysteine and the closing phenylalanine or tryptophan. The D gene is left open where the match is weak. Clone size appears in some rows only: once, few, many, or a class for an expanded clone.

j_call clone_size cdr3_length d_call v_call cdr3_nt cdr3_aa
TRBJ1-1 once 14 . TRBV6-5 TGTGCCAGCAGTTACTCTGGGAGTGACACTGAAGCTTTCTTT CASSYSGSDTEAFF
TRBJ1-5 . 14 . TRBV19 TGTGCCAGTAGTATAGACAGGGGAAGTCAGCCCCAGCATTTT CASSIDRGSQPQHF
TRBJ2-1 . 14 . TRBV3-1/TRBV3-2 TGTGCCAGCAGCCACTCTAGCCTAACGGATGAGCAGTTCTTC CASSHSSLTDEQFF
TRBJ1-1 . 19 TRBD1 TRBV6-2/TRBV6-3 TGTGCCAGCAGTTACAAAATTTCCTGGACAGGGCCAATGAACACTGAAGCTTTCTTT CASSYKISWTGPMNTEAFF
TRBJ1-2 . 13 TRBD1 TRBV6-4 TGTGCCAGCAGTGACTCGGCAGGGGGAGGCTACACCTTC CASSDSAGGGYTF
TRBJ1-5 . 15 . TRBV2 TGTGCCAGCAGTGAGGTGCGGGGTTTCGGGCAGCCCCAGCATTTT CASSEVRGFGQPQHF
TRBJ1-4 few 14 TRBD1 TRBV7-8 TGTGCCAGCAGCTTGGGACAGAATAATGAAAAACTGTTTTTT CASSLGQNNEKLFF
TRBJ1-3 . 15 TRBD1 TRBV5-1 TGCGCCAGCAGCTTGGGGACAGGGGACGGAAACACCATATATTTT CASSLGTGDGNTIYF
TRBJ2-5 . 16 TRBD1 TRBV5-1 TGCGCCAGCAGCTTGGCCCGGACAGGGGGGTCGGAGACCCAGTACTTC CASSLARTGGSETQYF
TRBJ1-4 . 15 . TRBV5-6 TGTGCCAGCAGCCCCTGGACTCTGGGAGGGGAAAAACTGTTTTTT CASSPWTLGGEKLFF
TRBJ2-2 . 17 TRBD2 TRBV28 TGTGCCAGCAGTTTATGGAGACTAGCGGGGGGCCCCGGGGAGCTGTTTTTT CASSLWRLAGGPGELFF
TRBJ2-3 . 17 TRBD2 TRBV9 TGTGCCAGCAGCGTAGCCGGGACTAGCGGGGCCCAAGATACGCAGTATTTT CASSVAGTSGAQDTQYF
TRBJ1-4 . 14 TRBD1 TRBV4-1 TGCGCCAGCAGCCCACAGGGGGCTAGGGAAAAACTGTTTTTT CASSPQGAREKLFF
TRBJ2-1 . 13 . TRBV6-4 TGTGCCAGCAGTGGGACAGATAACAATGAGCAGTTCTTC CASSGTDNNEQFF
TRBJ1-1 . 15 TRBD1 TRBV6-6 TGTGCCAGCAGGAGACCCGGGACAGGGGACACTGAAGCTTTCTTT CASRRPGTGDTEAFF
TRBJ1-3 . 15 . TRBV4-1 TGCGCCAGCAGCCAAGATTCGGCAGGGGCTGTCACCATATATTTT CASSQDSAGAVTIYF
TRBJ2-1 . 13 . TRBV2 TGTGCCAGCATCAAGGACGGGAACAATGAGCAGTTCTTC CASIKDGNNEQFF
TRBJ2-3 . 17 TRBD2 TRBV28 TGTGCCAGCAGTTTAGCCGGACTAGCGGATGGCACAGATACGCAGTATTTT CASSLAGLADGTDTQYF
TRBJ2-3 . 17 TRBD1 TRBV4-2 TGTGCCAGCAGCCAAGAGAGGGGGCCAGGGCCCACAGATACGCAGTATTTT CASSQERGPGPTDTQYF
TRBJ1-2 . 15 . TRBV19 TGTGCCACCCAGAGGGCGGACAGCTCACAGTATGGCTACACCTTC CATQRADSSQYGYTF
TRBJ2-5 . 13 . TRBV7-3 TGTGCCAGCAGCTCCGGACAGTTGCAGACCCAGTACTTC CASSSGQLQTQYF
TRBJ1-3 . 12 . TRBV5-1 TGCGCCAGCAGCTTACAGGGAAACACCATATATTTT CASSLQGNTIYF
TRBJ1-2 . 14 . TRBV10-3 TGTGCCATCAGTGAGAAGCGGGATTTTTATGGCTACACCTTC CAISEKRDFYGYTF
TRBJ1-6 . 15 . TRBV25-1 TGTGCCAGCAGCCGGGGAGGAACCGATAATTCACCCCTCCACTTT CASSRGGTDNSPLHF
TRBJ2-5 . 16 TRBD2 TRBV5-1 TGCGCCAGCAGCTTGGCCGGGACTAGCCTCCAAGAGACCCAGTACTTC CASSLAGTSLQETQYF
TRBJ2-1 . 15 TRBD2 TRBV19 TGTGCCAGTAATCTAGCGGGGGGGAACTACAATGAGCAGTTCTTC CASNLAGGNYNEQFF
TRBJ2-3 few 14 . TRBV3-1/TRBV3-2 TGTGCCAGCAGCCAAGAGGAGGAAGCAGATACGCAGTATTTT CASSQEEEADTQYF
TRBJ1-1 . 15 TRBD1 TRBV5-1 TGCGCCAGCAGCCCCGGACAGGGTCTGAACACTGAAGCTTTCTTT CASSPGQGLNTEAFF
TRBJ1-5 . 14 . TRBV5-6 TGTGCCAGCAGCAGAAGAGGGAGCAATCAGCCCCAGCATTTT CASSRRGSNQPQHF
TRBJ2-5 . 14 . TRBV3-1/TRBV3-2 TGTGCCAGCAGCAACGTTAGGGGTTGGGAGACCCAGTACTTC CASSNVRGWETQYF
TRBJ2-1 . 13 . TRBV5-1 TGCGCCAGCAGCTCCCTAGGGAGCAATGAGCAGTTCTTC CASSSLGSNEQFF
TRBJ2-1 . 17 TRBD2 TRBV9 TGTGCCAGCAGCGTAAGACTAGCGGGGGAGACCTACAATGAGCAGTTCTTC CASSVRLAGETYNEQFF
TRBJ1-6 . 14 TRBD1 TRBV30 TGTGCCTGGATCCGGACAGGAACGGGATCACCCCTCCACTTT CAWIRTGTGSPLHF
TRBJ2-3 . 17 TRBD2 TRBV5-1 TGCGCCAGCAGCTCGGGACTAGCGGGGGGGAGCACAGATACGCAGTATTTT CASSSGLAGGSTDTQYF
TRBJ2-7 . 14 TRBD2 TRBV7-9 TGTGCCAGCAGCTCTCGGGGGGTCTCCTACGAGCAGTACTTC CASSSRGVSYEQYF
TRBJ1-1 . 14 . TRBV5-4 TGTGCCAGCAGTGTTGACAGACTGAACACTGAAGCTTTCTTT CASSVDRLNTEAFF
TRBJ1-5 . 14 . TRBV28 TGTGCCAGCAGTTCCGACAGGACCAATCAGCCCCAGCATTTT CASSSDRTNQPQHF
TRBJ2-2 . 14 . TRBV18 TGTGCCAGCTCACCAAGAGGGTCCACCGGGGAGCTGTTTTTT CASSPRGSTGELFF
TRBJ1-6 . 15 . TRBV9 TGTGCCAGCAGCGTAGAAGGGGAATACAATTCACCCCTCCACTTT CASSVEGEYNSPLHF
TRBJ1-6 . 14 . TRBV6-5 TGTGCCAGCAGTTACGGGTCAGGCATTTCACCCCTCCACTTT CASSYGSGISPLHF
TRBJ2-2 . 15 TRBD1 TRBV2 TGTGCCAGCAAGGGACAGGGGGCGAACACCGGGGAGCTGTTTTTT CASKGQGANTGELFF
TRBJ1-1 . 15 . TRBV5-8 TGTGCCAGCAGCTTTAGTCGGGGACAGAACACTGAAGCTTTCTTT CASSFSRGQNTEAFF
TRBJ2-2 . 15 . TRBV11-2 TGTGCCAGCAGGGGGGGTACAACGAACACCGGGGAGCTGTTTTTT CASRGGTTNTGELFF
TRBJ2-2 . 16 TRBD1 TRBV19 TGTGCCACCCTACCACGGACAGGGGGCGCTTCCGGGGAGCTGTTTTTT CATLPRTGGASGELFF
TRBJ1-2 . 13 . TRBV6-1 TGTGCCAGCAGTGAAGACAGGGTGTATGGCTACACCTTC CASSEDRVYGYTF
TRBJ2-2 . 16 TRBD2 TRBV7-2 TGTGCCAGCAGCTCAACGGGGACTAGGGGGACCGGGGAGCTGTTTTTT CASSSTGTRGTGELFF